One sample yielded the 8 T cell receptor beta chains listed below, sequenced in a study of T cell changes during pregnancy in multiple sclerosis. Produced via immunoSEQ multiplex PCR; TCRdb's table is partial and in-frame only. The repertoire holds some 77,000 clones, with 93% as singletons. Source: peripheral blood, taken after pregnancy. The receptors come from a female donor in good health, enrolled as a control in a pregnancy study.

This chain joins TRBV5-1 and TRBJ2-7, with 7 bases identical to TRBD1. CDR1 and CDR2 (germline): SGHRS, YFSETQ. The CDR3 runs to 14 residues. The V gene end was trimmed by 2 bases and the J gene end by 3 bases; junction bases not matched to a gene: 5. CDR3 in DNA: TGCGCCAGCAGCTTCGACAGGGTAAACTACGAGCAGTACTTC. Amino acids: CASSFDRVNYEQYF.

The V call is TRBV15, the J call TRBJ2-1; no clear D. The V gene lost 0 bases and the J gene lost 0 bases, with 6 bases spanning the gap. The CDR3 runs 15 residues. Germline loops: CDR1 LNHNV, CDR2 YYDKDF (reference sequence). The CDR3 DNA follows: TGTGCCACCAGCAGAGATATAGACTCCTACAATGAGCAGTTCTTC. Translation gives CATSRDIDSYNEQFF. Full variable domain (rest looked up from reference TRBV15 and TRBJ2-1): DAMVIQNPRYQVTQFGKPVTLSCSQTLNHNVMYWYQQKSSQAPKLLFHYYDKDFNNEADTPDNFQSRRPNTSFCFLDIRSPGLGDTAMYLCATSRDIDSYNEQFFGPGTRLTVL.

The CDR3 reads CASRVDNQETQYF. In nucleotides, the CDR3 is TGTGCCTCAAGGGTGGACAACCAAGAGACCCAGTACTTC. The chain couples TRBV10-3 to TRBJ2-5; TRBD1 is a possible D gene (5 bases). The germline V gene encodes CDR1 ENHRY and CDR2 SYGVKD. Trimming removed 11 bases at V and 0 bases at J, with 13 bases between. CDR3 length: 13 residues.

The chain recombines TRBV30 with TRBJ2-1; perhaps TRBD2 as D (5 bases). This CDR3 contains 14 residues. Trimming shortened V by 0 bases and J by 4 bases, and 10 bases separated the two germline ends. CDR1 and CDR2 from the germline V gene are GTSNPN and SVGIG (reference sequence). For the CDR3, the DNA is TGTGCCTGGAGTGTGGGCGGGCTATACAATGAGCAGTTCTTC. Protein: CAWSVGGLYNEQFF.

The V call is TRBV5-5, the J call TRBJ1-1; maybe TRBD1 (6 bases). The CDR3 has 13 residues. Trimming took off 3 bases at V and 3 bases at J, with 9 bases between the two ends. Germline loops: CDR1 SGHKS, CDR2 YYEKEE (reference sequence). The CDR3, as DNA: TGTGCCAGCAGCTCCGGACAGCACACTGAAGCTTTCTTT. Translated: CASSSGQHTEAFF.

This clone was observed a handful of times. The chain is built from TRBV6-6 and TRBJ2-1, with TRBD1 identical over 9 bases. The CDR3 spans 14 residues. Trimming took 5 bases from V and 5 from J; bases not matched to a gene: 4. Germline loops: CDR1 MNHNY, CDR2 SVGAGI (reference sequence). Here the CDR3 reads CASSPGQGNNEQFF. The CDR3 coding sequence is TGTGCCAGCAGTCCGGGACAGGGTAACAATGAGCAGTTCTTC.

This chain connects TRBV27 to TRBJ1-1, with 10 nucleotides matching TRBD1. The V gene end was trimmed by 5 bases and the J gene end by 5 bases; junction bases not matched to a gene: 8. This CDR3 has 15 residues. The germline V gene encodes CDR1 MNHEY and CDR2 SMNVEV (reference sequence). This CDR3 is CASSPIRDRGTEAFF. The CDR3, as DNA: TGTGCCAGCAGTCCTATCCGGGACAGGGGTACTGAAGCTTTCTTT.

By frequency in the sample, this clone is medium-sized. The chain combines TRBV28 with TRBJ2-1; 8 bases align to TRBD2. Trimming removed 1 base from V and 6 bases from J; junction bases left unmatched: 5. Germline V lookup: CDR1 MDHEN, CDR2 SYDVKM. The CDR3 spans 15 residues. The CDR3: CASSLFSGGPNEQFF. Here the CDR3 DNA reads TGTGCCAGCAGTTTATTCAGCGGGGGACCCAATGAGCAGTTCTTC.